This T cell receptor (beta chain) was sequenced in a study of control samples from healthy donors and cancer patients. CDR1 SGHRS and CDR2 YFSETQ come from the germline V gene. Trimming cost V 4 bases and J 0 bases; bases outside gene matches: 10. The CDR3 is made up of 16 amino acids. Only in-frame clones appear in the TCRdb table, and some are missing; sequencing was by immunoSEQ multiplex PCR. This sample has over 90,000 clones, with 92% found just once. The TCR was taken from a woman younger than 35 in good health. The chain has TRBV5-1 and TRBJ2-7, with 7 bases fitting TRBD2. Sequenced input: blood. The DNA for the CDR3 is TGCGCCAGCAGCCATAAATCGGCTAGCGGCTCCTACGAGCAGTACTTC. Translation: CASSHKSASGSYEQYF.